This TCR beta chain was identified during a study of graft-versus-host responses after intestinal transplantation. About the research overall: Transplants were multivisceral, liver-intestinal, or isolated intestinal. Anti-thymocyte globulin was used for induction in all recipients, who then took tacrolimus and steroids for approximately 3 years.

General study results and limits: Early post-transplant declines in HvG were associated with peak levels of circulating GvH clones. There were GvH clones found in recipient marrow, and some of them appeared first in ileum or blood.

As to this clone: What it binds is not known.

The assay was immunoSEQ multiplex PCR, and TCRdb's table has in-frame clones only and misses some. The sample lists tens of thousands of clones; around 90% were seen once. The CDR3 consists of 18 residues. Germline V gives CDR1 MDHEN, CDR2 SYDVKM. Deletions cut 1 base from V and 4 bases from J, with 22 bases between. This receptor was identified in a human donor who received an intestinal transplant. This chain uses TRBV28 with TRBJ2-5; a weak D match, TRBD2 (6 bases). This sample comprised unstimulated CD8+ T cells sorted from spleen or lymph node cells, obtained before intestinal transplant. The CDR3 DNA reads as TGTGCCAGCAGTTTATTGGGGGGAAGGGATGGTTCGGGAGAGACCCAGTACTTC. Its translation is CASSLLGGRDGSGETQYF.